The 12 T cell receptor beta chains below were found in one sample sequenced in a study of T-cell reconstitution after alpha-beta-depleted transplantation in children. Unique molecular identifiers featured in how the TCRbeta library was prepared. TCRdb ran MiXCR on the PCR reads and lists one entry per CDR3 protein. The sample contains 610,000 or so distinct CDR3 sequences, over 20% of which appear only once. The sequencing here drew on PBMCs, taken before TCRalphabeta/CD19-depleted stem cell transplant. Receptors were obtained from a boy under two years old with Wiskott-Aldrich syndrome, due to receive a stem cell transplant.

The rearrangement links TRBV7-9 to TRBJ1-2; 7 bases are shared with TRBD1. Germline CDR1 and CDR2: SEHNR and FQNEAQ (reference sequence). V lost 6 bases and J lost 6; bases outside the gene matches: 7. There are 13 residues in the CDR3. Here the CDR3 reads CASSRTGANGYTF. The CDR3 DNA reads TGTGCCAGCAGTCGTACAGGGGCAAATGGCTACACCTTC.

The gene calls are TRBV19 and TRBJ2-1, with 9 bases identical to TRBD2. This CDR3 is built from 14 residues. After removal of 5 bases from V and 7 bases from J, the junction contained 6 bases not matched to a gene. Germline loops: CDR1 LNHDA, CDR2 SQIVND (reference sequence). The DNA for the CDR3 is TGTGCCAGTAGTCCTGGGACTAGCTTGAATGAGCAGTTCTTC. Its protein product is CASSPGTSLNEQFF.

The gene calls are TRBV20-1 and TRBJ2-3; no clear D gene. The ends were cut back, 0 bases at V and 0 bases at J, with 13 bases in the middle. The germline V gene has CDR1 DFQATT and CDR2 SNEGSKA (reference sequence). This CDR3 spans 16 amino acids. CDR3 loop: CSARDPRTPSTDTQYF. CDR3 in DNA: TGCAGTGCTAGAGATCCTAGGACCCCTAGCACAGATACGCAGTATTTT.

This sequence joins TRBV12-3 or TRBV12-4 and TRBJ2-3; D uncertain. The V and J ends lost 1 base and 11 bases respectively, with 19 bases between them. This CDR3 is 15 amino acids long. The CDR3 sequence: CASSLGLPGKIGQYF. The CDR3 coding sequence is TGTGCCAGCAGTTTAGGGCTCCCTGGGAAGATTGGGCAGTATTTT.

This chain links TRBV20-1 with TRBJ2-7, with 13 bases fitting TRBD2. CDR3 length: 15 residues. V lost 3 bases and J lost 2; bases outside the gene matches: 4. Per germline, CDR1 DFQATT and CDR2 SNEGSKA (reference sequence). CDR3 residues: CSASGTSGDAYEQYF. The CDR3 DNA is TGCAGTGCTAGTGGGACTAGCGGGGATGCCTACGAGCAGTACTTC.

The chain recombines TRBV7-3 with TRBJ2-3; D is ambiguous. CDR1 is SGHTA, CDR2 FQGTGA, per germline. The CDR3 consists of 13 residues. V was pared by 2 bases and J by 6 bases, with 9 bases between. In nucleotides, the CDR3 is TGTGCCAGCAGCTTACGTTTTGAGGATACGCAGTATTTT. It specifies CASSLRFEDTQYF.

The V gene is TRBV29-1, the J gene TRBJ2-1; TRBD2 agrees at 12 bases. Germline V gene lookup returns CDR1 SQVTM and CDR2 ANQGSEA. The length of the CDR3 is 19 residues. V was clipped by 2 bases and J by 5 bases; unmatched bases: 16. CDR3 nucleotide sequence: TGCAGCGTTGAACCAATCTCGATTAAGACTAGCGGGAGAAACAATGAGCAGTTCTTC. This gives the protein CSVEPISIKTSGRNNEQFF.

In its sample, this clonotype was seen a few times. The rearrangement uses TRBV21-1 and TRBJ2-3; the table assigns TRBD2, which was not confirmed against the DNA. TRBV21-1 constitutes a pseudogene. The CDR3 has 17 amino acids. This chain's CDR3 is CATRPGGAGGGTDTQYF. The CDR3 nucleotides read TGTGCCACCAGGCCGGGTGGAGCGGGAGGAGGCACAGATACGCAGTATTTT.

V and J are TRBV15 and TRBJ2-6; perhaps TRBD2 as D (6 bases). In germline, CDR1 is LNHNV, CDR2 YYDKDF (reference sequence). Trimming shortened V by 1 base and J by 4 bases, and 20 bases separated the two germline ends. The CDR3 has 19 amino acids. In nucleotides, the CDR3 is TGTGCCACCAGCAGAGGAGGCCGGGGGAGTTCTTGGGGGGCCAACGTCCTGACTTTC. This encodes CATSRGGRGSSWGANVLTF.

A few counts support this clonotype. The chain employs TRBV4-2 and TRBJ2-1; 8 positions agree with TRBD2. The CDR3 has 16 residues. Trimming at V came to 1 base and at J to 3 bases, leaving 5 bases not matched to a gene. Germline-derived CDR1 and CDR2 are LGHNA and YNFKEQ. As DNA, the CDR3 is TGTGCCAGCAGCCAAGTTGGCAGCGGGAGCTACAATGAGCAGTTCTTC. Translation gives CASSQVGSGSYNEQFF.

In this sample, this clonotype turned up a few times. The chain combines TRBV5-1 with TRBJ1-1, with 8 bases aligning to TRBD1. Germline V gene lookup returns CDR1 SGHRS and CDR2 YFSETQ. Germline trimming cut 3 bases from V and 3 bases from J; bases unmatched to any gene: 7. The CDR3 runs to 15 residues. As DNA, the CDR3 is TGCGCCAGCAGCTCACAGACAGGGGAGGACACTGAAGCTTTCTTT. This codes for CASSSQTGEDTEAFF.

In this sample, this clonotype turned up a few times. The chain recombines TRBV5-1 with TRBJ2-3; D is uncertain. Per the germline V gene, CDR1 is SGHRS and CDR2 is YFSETQ. Deletions cut 6 bases from V and 2 bases from J, with 13 bases between. The CDR3 is 14 amino acids. The DNA of the CDR3 is TGCGCCAGCACCCCGGATCGGATCACAGATACGCAGTATTTT. It yields the protein CASTPDRITDTQYF. Variable domain in full (rest from reference TRBV5-1 and TRBJ2-3): KAGVTQTPRYLIKTRGQQVTLSCSPISGHRSVSWYQQTPGQGLQFLFEYFSETQRNKGNFPGRFSGRQFSNSRSEMNVSTLELGDSALYLCASTPDRITDTQYFGPGTRLTVL.